This TCR beta chain was captured in a study of response to subunit inactivated influenza vaccine. This clonotype was recorded a few times. The target antigen is unknown. Study results and limitations: Authors suggested few new T cells are recruited by each seasonal influenza vaccination.

Using its own MiXCR run on the RT-PCR reads, TCRdb lists one record per CDR3 protein. The repertoire holds around 750,000 distinct CDR3 sequences, with 21% as singletons. The germline gives CDR1 MNHEY, CDR2 SVGAGI. This CDR3 region has 15 residues. V lost 1 base to trimming and J lost 7 bases; unmatched junction nucleotides: 6. The sample consisted of PBMCs from blood, taken more than 4 days after vaccination. This receptor was taken from a middle-aged man who received an inactivated influenza vaccine. V usage is TRBV6-5 and J usage is TRBJ2-2; 7 nucleotides agree with TRBD2. The CDR3 nucleotides read TGTGCCAGCAGTTACTTATCGGGGGGAGTCGGGGAGCTGTTTTTT. Translation: CASSYLSGGVGELFF.